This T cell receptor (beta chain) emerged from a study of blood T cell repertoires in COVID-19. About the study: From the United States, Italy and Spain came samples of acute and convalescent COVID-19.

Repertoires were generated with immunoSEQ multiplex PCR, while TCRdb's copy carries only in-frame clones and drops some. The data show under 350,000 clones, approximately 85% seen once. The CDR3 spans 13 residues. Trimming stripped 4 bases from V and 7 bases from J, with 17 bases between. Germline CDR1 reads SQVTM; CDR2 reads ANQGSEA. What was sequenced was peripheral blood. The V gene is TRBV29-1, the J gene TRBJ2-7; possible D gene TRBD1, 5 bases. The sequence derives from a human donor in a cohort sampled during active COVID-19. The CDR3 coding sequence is TGCAGCGTTGGGGAAGGGGTTGAGACGGAGCAGTACTTC. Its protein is CSVGEGVETEQYF.